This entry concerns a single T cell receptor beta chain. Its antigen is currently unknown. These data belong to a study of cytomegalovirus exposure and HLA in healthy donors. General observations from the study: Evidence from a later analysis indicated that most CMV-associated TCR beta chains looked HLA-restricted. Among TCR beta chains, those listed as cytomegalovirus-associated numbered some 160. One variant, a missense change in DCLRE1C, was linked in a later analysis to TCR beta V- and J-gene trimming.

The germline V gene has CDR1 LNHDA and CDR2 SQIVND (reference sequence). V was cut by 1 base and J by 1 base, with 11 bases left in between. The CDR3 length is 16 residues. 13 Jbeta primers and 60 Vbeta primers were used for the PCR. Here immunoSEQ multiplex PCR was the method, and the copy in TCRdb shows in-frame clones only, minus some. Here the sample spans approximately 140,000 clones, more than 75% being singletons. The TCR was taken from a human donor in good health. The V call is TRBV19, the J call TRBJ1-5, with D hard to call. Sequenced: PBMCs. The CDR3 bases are TGTGCCAGTAGTATAGTGAGGGCTAGGAGCAATCAGCCCCAGCATTTT. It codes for CASSIVRARSNQPQHF.